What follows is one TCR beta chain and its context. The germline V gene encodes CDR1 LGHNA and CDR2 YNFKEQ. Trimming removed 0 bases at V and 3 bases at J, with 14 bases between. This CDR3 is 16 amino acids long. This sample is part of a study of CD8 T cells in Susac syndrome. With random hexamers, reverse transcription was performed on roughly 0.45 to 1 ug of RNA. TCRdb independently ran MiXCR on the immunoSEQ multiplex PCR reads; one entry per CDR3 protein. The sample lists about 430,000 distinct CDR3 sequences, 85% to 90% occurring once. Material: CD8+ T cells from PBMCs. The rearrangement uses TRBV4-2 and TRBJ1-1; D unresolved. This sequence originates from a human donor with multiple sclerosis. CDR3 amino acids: CASSQDGQVGDTEAFF. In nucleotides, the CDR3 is TGTGCCAGCAGCCAAGATGGGCAGGTCGGCGACACTGAAGCTTTCTTT.